This T cell receptor (beta chain) was sequenced during a study of CD8+ T cells in alopecia areata. The sequencing template was cDNA reverse transcribed from extracted RNA. Data came from immunoSEQ multiplex PCR; TCRdb stores just in-frame clones and leaves some out. Seen here are about 120,000 clones, 53% observed once, and the top ten hold 0.45% to 0.5%. Treatment meaning: oral pan-JAK inhibitor, 5-10 mg twice daily. This TCR came from a human donor with alopecia areata. The sequences come from CD4+ T cells sorted from blood, collected at week 4, from a patient treated with tofacitinib.

The CDR3: CAWRSGVNEKLFF. The CDR3 nucleotides are TGTGCCTGGAGATCGGGGGTTAATGAAAAACTGTTTTTT. This sequence joins TRBV30 and TRBJ1-4, with a weak D call TRBD1 (5 bases). Trimming took off 3 bases at V and 4 bases at J, with 9 bases between the two ends. Germline CDR1 and CDR2: GTSNPN and SVGIG (reference sequence). The CDR3 loop spans 13 amino acids.